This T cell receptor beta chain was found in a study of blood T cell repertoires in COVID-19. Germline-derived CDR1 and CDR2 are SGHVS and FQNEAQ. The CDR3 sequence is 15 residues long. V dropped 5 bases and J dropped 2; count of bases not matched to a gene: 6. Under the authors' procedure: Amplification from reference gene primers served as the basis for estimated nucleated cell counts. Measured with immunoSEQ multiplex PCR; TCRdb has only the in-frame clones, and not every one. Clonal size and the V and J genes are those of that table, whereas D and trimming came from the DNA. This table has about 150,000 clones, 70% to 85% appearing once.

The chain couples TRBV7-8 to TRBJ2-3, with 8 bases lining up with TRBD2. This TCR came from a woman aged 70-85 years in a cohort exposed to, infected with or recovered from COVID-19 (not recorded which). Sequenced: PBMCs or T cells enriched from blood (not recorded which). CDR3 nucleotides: TGTGCCAGCAGCACCGGGACTAGACCCACAGATACGCAGTATTTT. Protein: CASSTGTRPTDTQYF.